Shown below are 7 T cell receptor beta chains from a single sample sequenced in a study of molecular identifiers for immune sequencing clone quantification. TCRdb reanalysed the PCR reads using MiXCR and keeps one entry per CDR3 protein. The repertoire consists of approximately 93,000 distinct CDR3 sequences, with 20% to 30% occurring once and the leading ten covering approximately 0.8%. The sequencing sample was made of naive CD8+ T cells from blood, with Jurkat cell RNA spiked in. Subset indicated: FACS-sorted CD8+CD4-CCR7+CD45RA+ naive T cells. These receptors were taken from a human donor in good health. Some libraries in this study had Jurkat cell RNA spiked in.

The chain employs TRBV20-1 and TRBJ2-7; perhaps D is TRBD1 or TRBD2 (5 bases each). V shed 0 bases and J shed 0 bases, with 18 bases lying between them. This CDR3 spans 17 amino acids. Per the germline V gene, CDR1 is DFQATT and CDR2 is SNEGSKA (reference sequence). CDR3 loop: CSARDFTGAPSSYEQYF. Written as DNA, the CDR3 is TGCAGTGCTAGAGATTTTACCGGGGCACCGAGCTCCTACGAGCAGTACTTC.

Note on this clonotype: Mismatch with germline at one junction end may stem from a read error. The chain joins TRBV7-7 to TRBJ2-5; perhaps TRBD1 as D (5 bases). CDR1 is SSHAT and CDR2 is FNYEAQ in the germline V gene (reference sequence). There are 18 residues in the CDR3. CDR3: CASSLTASRDPAQETQYF. The DNA for the CDR3 is TGTGCTAGCAGCTTGACAGCTTCAAGAGACCCAGCTCAAGAGACCCAGTACTTC.

This clonotype was seen only a few times. A read error may explain this, as a much larger clone is one base away. The chain has TRBV5-4 and TRBJ2-3, with 7 positions matching TRBD1. The CDR3 length is 15 residues. V lost 5 bases, J lost 0 bases, and 6 bases stayed unmatched. Looked up from germline, CDR1 is SGHNT and CDR2 is YYREEE (reference sequence). CDR3 protein: CASRADRASTDTQYF. CDR3 bases: TGTGCCAGCAGGGCTGACAGGGCCAGCACAGATACGCAGTATTTT. The whole variable domain, remainder taken from reference TRBV5-4 and TRBJ2-3, is ETGVTQSPTHLIKTRGQQVTLRCSSQSGHNTVSWYQQALGQGPQFIFQYYREEENGRGNFPPRFSGLQFPNYSSELNVNALELDDSALYLCASRADRASTDTQYFGPGTRLTVL.

This clonotype was recorded at least ten times. The rearrangement joins TRBV18 to TRBJ2-5; D is ambiguous. CDR3 size: 13 residues. V was cut by 0 bases and J by 0 bases, with 2 bases left in between. Germline-derived CDR1 and CDR2 are KGHSH and LQKENI. The CDR3: CASSPPDQETQYF. The CDR3 DNA reads as TGTGCCAGCTCACCACCTGACCAAGAGACCCAGTACTTC.

This clonotype has at least ten counts. CDR3 sequence reads: CASSIQGLAGAAGELFF. CDR3 nucleotides: TGTGCCAGTAGTATTCAGGGACTAGCGGGAGCCGCCGGGGAGCTGTTTTTT. V gene TRBV19 combines with J gene TRBJ2-2; TRBD2 matches at 14 bases. Germline V gene lookup returns CDR1 LNHDA and CDR2 SQIVND (reference sequence). V was pared by 3 bases and J by 6 bases, with 6 bases of the junction left unmatched. The CDR3 is 17 amino acids.

As regards this clonotype: The junction differs from germline at one of its ends, possibly a read error. This chain uses TRBV5-1 with TRBJ2-6; possibly TRBD1 for D (5 bases). CDR3 size: 14 residues. Per the germline V gene, CDR1 is SGHRS and CDR2 is YFSETQ. The CDR3 DNA reads TGCGCCAGCAGCTTGAGATCTGGGGCCAACGCCCTGACTTTC. It encodes CASSLRSGANALTF.

This clonotype appeared a few times. This chain connects TRBV4-3 to TRBJ1-1; 8 nucleotides align to TRBD1. V was clipped by 0 bases and J by 6 bases; unmatched bases: 12. The CDR3 loop spans 17 amino acids. In germline, CDR1 is LGHNA, CDR2 YSLEER. The CDR3 region is CASSQDPAGGFNPEAFF. The CDR3 DNA follows: TGCGCCAGCAGCCAAGATCCTGCAGGGGGCTTTAACCCTGAAGCTTTCTTT.